This T cell receptor beta chain was identified in a study of blood T cell repertoires in COVID-19. Trimming shortened V by 0 bases and J by 10 bases, and 13 bases separated the two germline ends. CDR1 is MNHNY and CDR2 is SVGAGI in the germline V gene (reference sequence). This CDR3 has 15 amino acids. Using immunoSEQ multiplex PCR, the repertoire was profiled, and TCRdb retains in-frame clones only, with some absent. The table lists some 96,000 clones, around 88% of them singletons. The TCR sequence derives from a man older than 75 with acute or convalescent COVID-19. Sequenced: peripheral blood. The V and J genes are TRBV6-6 and TRBJ1-6; tentatively, D is TRBD1 (5 bases). The CDR3 DNA reads TGTGCCAGCAGTTACTCCCCGGACATAAGCTCACCCCTCCACTTT. Amino acid sequence: CASSYSPDISSPLHF.